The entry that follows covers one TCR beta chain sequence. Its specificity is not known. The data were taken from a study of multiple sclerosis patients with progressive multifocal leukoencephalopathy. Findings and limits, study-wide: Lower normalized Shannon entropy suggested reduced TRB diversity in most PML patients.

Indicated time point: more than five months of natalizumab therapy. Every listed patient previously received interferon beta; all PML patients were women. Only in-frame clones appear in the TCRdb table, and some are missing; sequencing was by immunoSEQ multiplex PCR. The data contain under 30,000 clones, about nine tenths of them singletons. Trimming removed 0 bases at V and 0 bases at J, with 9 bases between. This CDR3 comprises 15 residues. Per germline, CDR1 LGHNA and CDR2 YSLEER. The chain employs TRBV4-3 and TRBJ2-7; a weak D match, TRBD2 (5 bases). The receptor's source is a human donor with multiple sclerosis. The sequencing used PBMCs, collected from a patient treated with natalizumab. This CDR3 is CASSQDWAGSYEQYF. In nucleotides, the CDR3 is TGCGCCAGCAGCCAAGATTGGGCGGGCTCCTACGAGCAGTACTTC.